The 6 T cell receptor beta chains presented below share a single source sample, sequenced in a study of human versus mouse CDR3 diversity and MHC coevolution. Sequencing was performed with immunoSEQ multiplex PCR; in TCRdb, only in-frame clones are kept and a portion is missing. The table shows 60,000 to 95,000 clones, with 80% to 95% occurring only once. Material: naive CD4+ T cells from blood. Subset specified: CD45RO-negative CD62L-positive naive CD4 T cells. Source of these receptors: a person aged 30 to 69 in good health.

The chain combines TRBV2 with TRBJ2-1; TRBD1 agrees at 8 bases. V dropped 6 bases and J dropped 5; count of bases not matched to a gene: 9. Germline CDR1 SNHLY, CDR2 FYNNEI. The CDR3 sequence is 15 residues long. The CDR3 DNA sequence: TGTGCCAGCAGAGTCGGGACAGGAATAAACAATGAGCAGTTCTTC. Amino acids: CASRVGTGINNEQFF.

The V gene is TRBV7-2, the J gene TRBJ2-5; tentatively, D is TRBD1 (6 bases). This CDR3 has 14 residues. Germline values: CDR1 SGHTA, CDR2 FQGNSA. The V end lost 2 bases, the J end lost 8 bases, and 15 bases lay between the germline ends. The CDR3 is CASSLSQGRDTQYF. CDR3 nucleotides: TGTGCCAGCAGCTTATCTCAGGGGAGAGACACCCAGTACTTC. Full variable domain (remainder filled in from reference TRBV7-2 and TRBJ2-5): GAGVSQSPSNKVTEKGKDVELRCDPISGHTALYWYRQSLGQGLEFLIYFQGNSAPDKSGLPSDRFSAERTGGSVSTLTIQRTQQEDSAVYLCASSLSQGRDTQYFGPGTRLLVL.

This chain uses TRBV27 with TRBJ2-3; 11 nucleotides line up with TRBD2. Trimming cost V 6 bases and J 3 bases; bases outside gene matches: 8. CDR1 and CDR2 (germline): MNHEY, SMNVEV (reference sequence). CDR3 length equals 16 residues. CDR3 bases: TGTGCCAGCAGCACAAGACTAGCGGGATGGACAGATACGCAGTATTTT. It encodes CASSTRLAGWTDTQYF.

The chain is built from TRBV5-4 and TRBJ2-5, with D perhaps TRBD2 (6 bases). The J call may be faulty, since TRBJ2-7 better matches the DNA end. The CDR3 consists of 14 residues. CDR1 and CDR2 from the germline V gene are SGHNT and YYREEE (reference sequence). For the CDR3, the DNA is TGTGCCAGCAGCTTGGTCTCCGGAGGGAACGAGCAGTACTTC. Protein sequence: CASSLVSGGNEQYF.

This clone was recorded once. The V gene is TRBV19, the J gene TRBJ1-1; D is ambiguous. This CDR3 has 16 amino acids. Trimming removed 7 bases from V and 0 bases from J, with 18 bases in between. Germline CDR1 reads LNHDA; CDR2 reads SQIVND (reference sequence). CDR3 bases: TGTGCCAGTAACTCCGAGGGTAATAAAATGAACACTGAAGCTTTCTTT. Its translation is CASNSEGNKMNTEAFF. The full variable domain, completed using reference TRBV19 and TRBJ1-1, is DGGITQSPKYLFRKEGQNVTLSCEQNLNHDAMYWYRQDPGQGLRLIYYSQIVNDFQKGDIAEGYSVSREKKESFPLTVTSAQKNPTAFYLCASNSEGNKMNTEAFFGQGTRLTVV.

J is TRBJ2-3 and V is TRBV19; 9 bases are shared with TRBD2. V was pared by 7 bases and J by 7 bases, with 6 bases of the junction left unmatched. Germline CDR1 reads LNHDA; CDR2 reads SQIVND (reference sequence). The CDR3 length is 13 residues. This chain's CDR3 is CASKIAGVNTQYF. The CDR3 DNA follows: TGTGCCAGTAAAATAGCGGGAGTGAATACGCAGTATTTT.